This T cell receptor (beta chain) is from a study of control samples from healthy donors and cancer patients. The CDR3 loop spans 17 amino acids. The V gene's germline CDR1 is KGHDR and CDR2 SFDVKD. Deletions cut 6 bases from V and 0 bases from J, with 19 bases between. Sequencing used immunoSEQ multiplex PCR; TCRdb keeps in-frame clones, though not all of them. Of some 100,000 clones listed, roughly 90% are singletons. V gene TRBV24-1 combines with J gene TRBJ2-5; D gene uncertain. This clonotype was obtained from a woman aged 45-65 years in good health. Specimen: blood. CDR3 coding DNA: TGTGCCACCAGTCATCCGCCCAACGGTTTGTACCAAGAGACCCAGTACTTC. Amino acids: CATSHPPNGLYQETQYF.